This T cell receptor (beta chain) was found in a study of blood T cells in healthy people across ages (dated by TCRdb to the mid-2010s). For the study in its entirety: In model experiments, roughly one uniquely barcoded TCR beta cDNA molecule per two T cells was captured by template switching. Two additional independent replicas of 1 million unique cDNA reads from the same blood draw were analyzed for two donors (one aged 18 to 30 and one aged 80 or older). Using deep sequencing normalized with unique cDNA molecular identifiers, the study measured how TCR beta repertoire diversity changes with age. Four age groups were formed from the donors: young (average about 17 years), middle-aged (around 41), aged (about 68) and long-lived (more than 75). To avoid experimental bias, donors of different ages were distributed randomly across sequencing lanes.

Library creation used 5' RACE. For sequencing, an Illumina HiSeq 2500 was employed. A second PCR of about 7 to 12 cycles was run with a J-beta primer mix and a sample-barcoded 5' primer. A unique molecular identifier was introduced onto each TCR beta cDNA molecule by a template-switch 5' adaptor carrying 12 random nucleotides. At least 3 million CDR3-containing paired-end reads were obtained from each sample. First-strand cDNA was synthesized from all RNA with the Mint cDNA synthesis kit, primed by a TRBC-specific oligonucleotide. Following uracil-DNA glycosylase treatment, a first 18-cycle PCR with universal primers M1SS and BC2_uni_R was performed on all cDNA. Turning to the authors' computational methods: For normalization, 1 million high-quality reads, each with a distinct molecular identifier, were randomly selected from each sample. Instead of being binned into consensus sequences, reads with shared molecular identifiers were discarded. MiTCR, set to a Q25 quality threshold and the strictest error-elimination algorithm, was used for CDR3 identification, clonotype clustering and error correction. Lower-bound total TCR beta diversity was estimated with a nonparametric unseen species model using Euler transformation. The public reads were quality trimmed at Q25 with fastp and then assembled into clones with MiXCR by TCRdb, keeping productive beta chains. Rows matching on CDR3 protein sequence are summarized as one entry with the most common DNA and genes. The V and J calls here are based on TCRdb, not the publication. This sample lists hundreds of thousands of distinct CDR3 sequences; under 30% were detected once. More than 15% of the sample belongs to the ten largest clones.

What the study reported, not specific to this receptor: Observed TCR beta diversity correlated strongly with the percentage of naive T cells measured by flow cytometry. Compared with the aged group, the long-lived group had more naive CD4+ T cells, fewer expanded clones and increased TCR diversity, a pattern suggesting age selection. Because the CMV infection status of the donors was unknown, age-related changes in expanded clonotypes may potentially have been confounded. Because profiling used bulk unsorted PBMCs, naive and antigen-experienced compartments could not be compared conclusively. Observed TCR beta diversity per million T cells fell roughly linearly with age, and a significant reduction was already apparent by age roughly 40. Estimates of total diversity from one million sequenced T cells were regarded as lower bounds and underestimates.

CDR3 length: 14 amino acids, cysteine to phenylalanine. Only CDR3 DNA remains: 42 bases, in frame from the first base. V is reduced by 5 bases and J by 7 bases, leaving a spacing of 18 bases between them. The germline V gene encodes CDR1 SEHNR and CDR2 FQNEAQ (reference sequence). This clonotype turned up a few times. It lacks a known antigen. This may be a read error, as it is one base from a much larger clone. Systemically healthy Caucasian individuals from Russia, 35 to 50 in total and aged about 6 to 90 years, were included as donors. Each donor gave about 9.7 milliliters of peripheral blood, drawn into EDTA-treated Vacutainer tubes. Ficoll-Paque density-gradient centrifugation was used to isolate PBMCs, with at least 6.5 million per sample. Total RNA was extracted from PBMCs with Trizol reagent, with at least 5.5 micrograms obtained per sample. For every donor, an aliquot of PBMCs went through flow cytometry to measure the percentages of naive CD45RAhigh/CD27high T cells.

The TCR comes from a woman older than 75 in good health. The sample comprised blood. The chain is encoded by TRBV7-9 joined to TRBJ2-7, with the D gene not confidently named. The DNA sequence follows: TGTGCCAGCAGCGCCGACCAATCCTACAATGAGCAGTACTTC. This is translated as CASSADQSYNEQYF.